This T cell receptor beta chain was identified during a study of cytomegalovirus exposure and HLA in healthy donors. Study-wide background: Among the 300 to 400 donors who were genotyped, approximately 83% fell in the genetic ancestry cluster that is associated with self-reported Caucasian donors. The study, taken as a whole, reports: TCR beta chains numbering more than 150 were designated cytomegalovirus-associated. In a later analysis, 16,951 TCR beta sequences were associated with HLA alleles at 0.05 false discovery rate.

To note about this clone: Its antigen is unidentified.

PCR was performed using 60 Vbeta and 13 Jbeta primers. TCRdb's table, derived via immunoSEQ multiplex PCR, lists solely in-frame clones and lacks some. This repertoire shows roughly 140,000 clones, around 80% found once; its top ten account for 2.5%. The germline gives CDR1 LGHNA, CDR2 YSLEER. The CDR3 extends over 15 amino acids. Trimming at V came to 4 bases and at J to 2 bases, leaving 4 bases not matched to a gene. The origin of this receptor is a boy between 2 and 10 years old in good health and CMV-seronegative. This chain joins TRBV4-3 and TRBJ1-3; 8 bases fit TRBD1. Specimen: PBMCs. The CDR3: CASSRQTGAGNTIYF. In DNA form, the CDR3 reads TGCGCCAGCAGCCGGCAGACAGGGGCTGGAAACACCATATATTTT.